Presented here are 8 T cell receptor beta chains from one specimen sequenced in a study of blood T cell repertoires in COVID-19. Sequencing was performed with immunoSEQ multiplex PCR; in TCRdb, only in-frame clones are kept and a portion is missing. The sample includes approximately 100,000 clones, 85% of them seen just once. Sample: peripheral blood. All receptors derive from a woman in her seventies with active or convalescent COVID-19.

This clone was counted a few times. This chain connects TRBV24-1 to TRBJ2-2, with D possibly being TRBD1 (6 bases). The CDR3 loop spans 13 amino acids. CDR1 is KGHDR, CDR2 SFDVKD, per germline. V dropped 9 bases and J dropped 4 bases, with 11 bases sitting between them. CDR3 DNA sequence: TGTGCCACCGGAACGGACAGCACCGGGGAGCTGTTTTTT. Its protein product is CATGTDSTGELFF.

The chain couples TRBV14 to TRBJ2-1, with 12 bases aligning to TRBD2. The CDR3 consists of 17 residues. Losses at the gene ends were 4 bases for V and 6 bases for J; bases not matched to a gene: 10. The germline CDR1 and CDR2 sequences are SGHDN and FVKESK. CDR3 in amino acids: CASSPYRLAGDLNEQFF. CDR3 DNA: TGTGCCAGCAGCCCTTACCGACTAGCGGGGGATCTCAATGAGCAGTTCTTC.

This chain joins TRBV24-1 and TRBJ1-5; 9 bases align to TRBD1. CDR3 size: 20 residues. V dropped 3 bases and J dropped 0; count of bases not matched to a gene: 14. The germline CDR1 and CDR2 sequences are KGHDR and SFDVKD. This CDR3 is CATSDKPGQGSLFSNQPQHF. In DNA, the CDR3 is TGTGCCACCAGTGATAAACCGGGACAGGGCTCCCTATTTAGCAATCAGCCCCAGCATTTT.

The V call is TRBV7-2, the J call TRBJ2-6; D may be TRBD1 (6 bases). Trimming took 1 base from V and 0 from J, leaving 13 bases between them. The CDR3 covers 18 residues. CDR1 is SGHTA, CDR2 FQGNSA, per germline. The CDR3 sequence: CASSLVSRTVSGANVLTF. The DNA of the CDR3 is TGTGCCAGCAGCTTAGTGTCTCGGACAGTCTCTGGGGCCAACGTCCTGACTTTC.

This clone was seen a few times. The chain couples TRBV29-1 to TRBJ1-1; D not certain. Trimming took off 7 bases at V and 2 bases at J, with 20 bases between the two ends. The CDR3 consists of 15 residues. Per germline, CDR1 SQVTM and CDR2 ANQGSEA. In nucleotides, the CDR3 is TGCAGCGCGTCCCGCCAGGTCCCATCAAACACTGAAGCTTTCTTT. Translation gives CSASRQVPSNTEAFF.

This clone was counted once. The V and J genes are TRBV11-3 and TRBJ2-6, with D perhaps TRBD2 (5 bases). This CDR3 has 16 residues. The ends were cut back, 5 bases at V and 2 bases at J, with 13 bases in the middle. Per the germline V gene, CDR1 is SGHNT and CDR2 is YENEEA. CDR3 amino acids: CASSQNGGAGANVLTF. The CDR3 bases are TGTGCCAGCAGCCAAAACGGAGGAGCTGGGGCCAACGTCCTGACTTTC.

This clone was seen ten or more times. The chain has TRBV7-6 and TRBJ2-7; D is perhaps TRBD1 (6 bases). Germline CDR1 reads SGHVS; CDR2 reads FNYEAQ. V was trimmed by 1 base and J by 4 bases, leaving 20 bases between them. This CDR3 is built from 17 residues. As DNA, the CDR3 is TGTGCCAGCAGCTTAGAAGTCGGCAGGGGCGGGTTTTACGAGCAGTACTTC. It translates to CASSLEVGRGGFYEQYF.

The CDR3 DNA reads as TGTGCCAGCTCACTGTCTTTCTCGGCGGGTATCGCAGATACGCAGTATTTT. This codes for CASSLSFSAGIADTQYF. The chain couples TRBV18 to TRBJ2-3, with TRBD2 as a possible D gene (5 bases). Germline CDR1 and CDR2: KGHSH and LQKENI. The germline V and J ends were trimmed by 4 bases and 4 bases, with 21 bases remaining between them. This CDR3 has 17 residues.